The 26 T cell receptor beta chains reported below all come from one sample, sequenced in a study of blood T cells in healthy people across ages. Alongside a J-beta primer mix, a sample-barcoded 5' primer served in a second PCR lasting 7 to 11 cycles. TCRdb processed the 5' RACE reads anew with MiXCR; each CDR3 protein has one entry. Of fewer than 800,000 distinct CDR3 sequences in the sample, 20% to 25% were seen once. Sequencing was performed on blood. These receptors were collected from a man in his sixties or seventies in good health.

The rearrangement joins TRBV20-1 to TRBJ2-1, with TRBD2 matching 10 bases. CDR3 length equals 13 residues. Germline V gene lookup returns CDR1 DFQATT and CDR2 SNEGSKA (reference sequence). J was trimmed by 4 bases and V by 7 bases; bases with no gene match: 4. The CDR3 is CSVGSGRYNEQFF. CDR3 DNA: TGCAGTGTTGGTAGCGGGAGGTACAATGAGCAGTTCTTC.

A word on this clonotype: One junction end disagrees with the germline gene, perhaps due to a read error. CDR3 region: CGSSSRETQYF. The CDR3 bases are TGTGGCAGCAGTTCACGAGAGACCCAGTACTTC. This chain uses TRBV28 with TRBJ2-7; D unclear. The end of the DNA aligns better with TRBJ2-5, so the J call may be wrong. Germline lookup yields CDR1 MDHEN and CDR2 SYDVKM. CDR3 length: 11 residues.

This rearrangement joins TRBV25-1 to TRBJ2-5; possible D gene TRBD1, 5 bases. CDR1 and CDR2 from the germline V gene are MGHDK and SYGVNS. Trimming pared 2 bases from V and 5 bases from J, leaving 9 bases between. The CDR3 length is 13 residues. The CDR3 coding sequence is TGTGCCAGCAGTGAACCAGGGTTGGAGACCCAGTACTTC. Translation: CASSEPGLETQYF. Full variable domain (missing parts from reference TRBV25-1 and TRBJ2-5): EADIYQTPRYLVIGTGKKITLECSQTMGHDKMYWYQQDPGMELHLIHYSYGVNSTEKGDLSSESTVSRIRTEHFPLTLESARPSHTSQYLCASSEPGLETQYFGPGTRLLVL.

This clonotype was counted many times. J is TRBJ1-2 and V is TRBV14; maybe TRBD1 (6 bases). The CDR3 totals 13 residues. The V and J ends lost 1 base and 10 bases respectively, with 13 bases between them. From germline, CDR1 is SGHDN and CDR2 FVKESK. For the CDR3, the DNA is TGTGCCAGCAGCCAAGTGTCAGGGGTCGACTACACCTTC. This codes for CASSQVSGVDYTF.

This clonotype was counted only a few times. V gene TRBV29-1 combines with J gene TRBJ2-5, with a possible D match to TRBD1 (6 bases). Trimming shortened V by 3 bases and J by 5 bases, and 16 bases separated the two germline ends. CDR1 and CDR2 (germline): SQVTM, ANQGSEA. The CDR3 loop spans 14 amino acids. CDR3 in DNA: TGCAGCGTTGACGGGCGAACTAGGGGGGAGACCCAGTACTTC. Translating it yields CSVDGRTRGETQYF.

This clonotype has a handful of counts. The chain carries TRBV29-1 and TRBJ2-5, with 8 bases identical to TRBD1. The J call is doubtful: the DNA matches TRBJ2-7 better. The V gene's germline CDR1 is SQVTM and CDR2 ANQGSEA. CDR3 length: 13 residues. In DNA, the CDR3 is TGCAGCGTTACAGGACAGGGTCAATACGAGCAGTACTTC. Protein product: CSVTGQGQYEQYF.

Written as DNA, the CDR3 is TGCGCCAGCAGCCAAGAATTCAGGGGACAAGAGACCCAGTACTTC. Its protein is CASSQEFRGQETQYF. The chain couples TRBV4-3 to TRBJ2-7; a possible D gene is TRBD1 (6 bases). The J call is uncertain, as TRBJ2-5 better fits the DNA end. The CDR3 spans 15 residues. Germline V gives CDR1 LGHNA, CDR2 YSLEER.

The chain carries TRBV2 and TRBJ2-2; a possible D gene is TRBD1 (6 bases). Trimming pared 7 bases from V and 5 bases from J, leaving 20 bases between. Germline CDR1 reads SNHLY; CDR2 reads FYNNEI. The CDR3 is 16 residues long. CDR3 bases: TGTGCCAGCAAGGGAGTTAGGGGGACGCAGACCGGGGAGCTGTTTTTT. Its translation: CASKGVRGTQTGELFF. Variable domain in full (rest from reference TRBV2 and TRBJ2-2): EPEVTQTPSHQVTQMGQEVILRCVPISNHLYFYWYRQILGQKVEFLVSFYNNEISEKSEIFDDQFSVERPDGSNFTLKIRSTKLEDSAMYFCASKGVRGTQTGELFFGEGSRLTVL.

This sequence joins TRBV20-1 and TRBJ2-5, with 9 bases identical to TRBD2. Germline-derived CDR1 and CDR2 are DFQATT and SNEGSKA (reference sequence). CDR3 size: 16 residues. The J segment lost 4 bases and the V segment lost 6 bases, leaving 15 bases of the junction unmatched. The CDR3 region is CSANPRVAGDSETQYF. In DNA form, the CDR3 reads TGCAGTGCAAACCCCCGGGTAGCGGGAGACTCAGAGACCCAGTACTTC.

In its sample, this clonotype was seen a few times. The rearrangement joins TRBV3-1 to TRBJ2-5; TRBD1 or TRBD2 may be the D gene (5 bases each). V lost 5 bases and J lost 11, with 15 bases in between. The CDR3 runs to 12 residues. Germline CDR1 and CDR2: LGHDT and YNNKEL (reference sequence). CDR3 bases: TGTGCCAGCAGCTTGGACAATTGGGAGCAGTACTTC. It encodes CASSLDNWEQYF.

Comments on this clonotype: One end of the junction is discordant with germline, which a read error may explain. The chain is built from TRBV3-1 and TRBJ2-3; 10 bases match TRBD1. Per germline, CDR1 LGHDT and CDR2 YNNKEL (reference sequence). The CDR3 consists of 15 residues. CDR3: CAGSSTGQGADTQYF. CDR3 nucleotides: TGTGCCGGCAGCTCCACCGGACAGGGGGCAGATACGCAGTATTTT.

This clonotype was observed a handful of times. V is TRBV20-1 and J is TRBJ1-2, with 7 bases lining up with TRBD1. This CDR3 region has 14 residues. V lost 3 bases to trimming and J lost 4 bases; unmatched junction nucleotides: 8. In germline, CDR1 is DFQATT, CDR2 SNEGSKA (reference sequence). The CDR3 DNA is TGCAGTGCTAGCGGGCAGGGGGAGATCTATGGCTACACCTTC. Its protein product is CSASGQGEIYGYTF.

V is TRBV29-1 and J is TRBJ2-6, with 9 bases lining up with TRBD1. The CDR3 is made up of 15 amino acids. Germline CDR1 reads SQVTM; CDR2 reads ANQGSEA. V lost 6 bases to trimming and J lost 0 bases; unmatched junction nucleotides: 3. The chain's CDR3 is CSVGTGSSGANVLTF. Here the CDR3 DNA reads TGCAGCGTCGGGACAGGGTCCTCTGGGGCCAACGTCCTGACTTTC. Supplemented by reference TRBV29-1 and TRBJ2-6, the full variable domain reads SAVISQKPSRDICQRGTSLTIQCQVDSQVTMMFWYRQQPGQSLTLIATANQGSEATYESGFVIDKFPISRPNLTFSTLTVSNMSPEDSSIYLCSVGTGSSGANVLTFGAGSRLTVL.

Regarding this clonotype: Its ends do not fully match the called genes, so a read error is possible. Here the CDR3 reads CSSSILGLGNEQFF. The CDR3 bases are TGTTCCAGCAGCATCCTGGGACTAGGGAATGAGCAGTTCTTC. The chain has TRBV7-3 and TRBJ2-1; 8 bases match TRBD2. CDR3 length: 14 residues. The germline CDR1 and CDR2 sequences are SGHTA and FQGTGA.

This clonotype was detected a few times. The chain has TRBV4-3 and TRBJ2-4; D remains unclear. CDR3 length equals 13 residues. V was shortened by 1 base and J by 4 bases, with 5 bases between the two germline ends. Per the germline V gene, CDR1 is LGHNA and CDR2 is YSLEER. In nucleotides, the CDR3 is TGCGCCAGCAGCCAAGGTGTAAAAAACATTCAGTACTTC. Its translation: CASSQGVKNIQYF.

The V and J genes are TRBV7-9 and TRBJ1-4; D uncertain. This CDR3 comprises 15 residues. Trimming cost V 0 bases and J 1 base, with 6 bases left between them. Germline V lookup: CDR1 SEHNR, CDR2 FQNEAQ (reference sequence). CDR3 sequence: CASSLAGKTNEKLFF. The CDR3 DNA follows: TGTGCCAGCAGCTTAGCGGGAAAAACTAATGAAAAACTGTTTTTT.

The chain employs TRBV20-1 and TRBJ1-2; unclear D gene. This CDR3 has 13 residues. The germline V gene has CDR1 DFQATT and CDR2 SNEGSKA (reference sequence). Trimming shortened V by 1 base and J by 4 bases, and 10 bases separated the two germline ends. CDR3 residues: CSARGAPSYGYTF. CDR3 bases: TGCAGTGCTAGAGGCGCGCCCAGCTATGGCTACACCTTC.

This clonotype has a handful of counts. This rearrangement joins TRBV4-3 to TRBJ1-1; 8 positions match TRBD1. Germline V lookup: CDR1 LGHNA, CDR2 YSLEER. With 2 bases clipped from V and 0 bases from J, the junction kept 11 bases outside the gene matches. The CDR3 spans 18 residues. The CDR3 sequence is CASSQPTRGQGLNTEAFF. In nucleotides, the CDR3 is TGCGCCAGCAGCCAACCCACCCGTGGACAGGGATTGAACACTGAAGCTTTCTTT.

The chain recombines TRBV27 with TRBJ2-3; 7 bases align to TRBD2. The CDR3 extends over 17 amino acids. Looked up from germline, CDR1 is MNHEY and CDR2 is SMNVEV (reference sequence). Trimming took 3 bases from V and 2 from J; bases not matched to a gene: 11. The CDR3 spells CASSFGALAANTDTQYF. The CDR3 DNA is TGTGCCAGCAGTTTTGGGGCCCTAGCGGCAAACACAGATACGCAGTATTTT.

V and J are TRBV10-3 and TRBJ1-1; D may be TRBD1 (5 bases). V was clipped by 2 bases and J by 2 bases, with 9 bases between them. The germline V gene has CDR1 ENHRY and CDR2 SYGVKD. This CDR3 spans 14 amino acids. In DNA form, the CDR3 reads TGTGCCATCAGTGAGCGACAGCTAAACACTGAAGCTTTCTTT. Amino acid sequence: CAISERQLNTEAFF.

This clonotype was seen a few times. The genes are TRBV5-6 and TRBJ2-5, with 10 bases lining up with TRBD2. Per the germline V gene, CDR1 is SGHDT and CDR2 is YYEEEE. The CDR3 runs 14 residues. With 3 bases clipped from V and 5 bases from J, the junction kept 4 bases outside the gene matches. The CDR3 coding sequence is TGTGCCAGCAGCTCTAGCGGGGGCTCGGAGACCCAGTACTTC. This sequence encodes CASSSSGGSETQYF.

This clonotype came up many times. The chain links TRBV6-6 to TRBJ2-6; no definite D call. Trimming removed 5 bases at V and 4 bases at J, with 6 bases between. This CDR3 is 13 amino acids long. Germline-derived CDR1 and CDR2 are MNHNY and SVGAGI (reference sequence). The CDR3: CASSPKGANVLTF. CDR3 nucleotides: TGTGCCAGCAGTCCGAAGGGGGCCAACGTCCTGACTTTC.

In this sample, this clonotype turned up a few times. The J gene is TRBJ2-1, the V gene TRBV6-2 or TRBV6-3, with D perhaps assigned TRBD1 or TRBD2 (5 bases each). The J call may be wrong; the DNA end is better matched by TRBJ2-7. This CDR3 region has 15 residues. Germline-derived CDR1 and CDR2 are MNHEY and SVGEGT. The CDR3 spells CASKIRDARVYEQYF. CDR3 in DNA: TGTGCCAGCAAGATCCGGGACGCGAGGGTCTACGAGCAGTACTTC.

This clonotype has ten or more counts. The chain combines TRBV6-1 with TRBJ2-5; either TRBD1 or TRBD2 may fit D (5 bases each). V lost 5 bases, J lost 9 bases, and 16 bases lay in between. Per the germline V gene, CDR1 is MNHNS and CDR2 is SASEGT. The CDR3 sequence is 13 residues long. The DNA of the CDR3 is TGTGCCAGCAGTTCTGACGGACTGGGGGCCCAGTACTTC. Translating gives CASSSDGLGAQYF.

Turning to this clonotype: At one end the junction does not follow the germline gene, possibly because of a read error. CDR3 DNA: TGCAGTGCTCAAGCGGGCCACGACGAGATCCAGTACTTC. It codes for CSAQAGHDEIQYF. The rearrangement links TRBV20-1 to TRBJ2-5, with TRBD2 as a possible D gene (6 bases). There are 13 residues in the CDR3. Per the germline V gene, CDR1 is DFQATT and CDR2 is SNEGSKA (reference sequence).

V and J are TRBV7-3 and TRBJ2-3, with D perhaps matching TRBD1 (5 bases). V dropped 0 bases and J dropped 6 bases, with 13 bases sitting between them. Germline V CDR1 and CDR2: SGHTA, FQGTGA. The CDR3 sequence is 15 residues long. The CDR3 DNA reads as TGTGCCAGCAGCTTAACTCTCAGGGTATCGGATACGCAGTATTTT. It translates to CASSLTLRVSDTQYF.